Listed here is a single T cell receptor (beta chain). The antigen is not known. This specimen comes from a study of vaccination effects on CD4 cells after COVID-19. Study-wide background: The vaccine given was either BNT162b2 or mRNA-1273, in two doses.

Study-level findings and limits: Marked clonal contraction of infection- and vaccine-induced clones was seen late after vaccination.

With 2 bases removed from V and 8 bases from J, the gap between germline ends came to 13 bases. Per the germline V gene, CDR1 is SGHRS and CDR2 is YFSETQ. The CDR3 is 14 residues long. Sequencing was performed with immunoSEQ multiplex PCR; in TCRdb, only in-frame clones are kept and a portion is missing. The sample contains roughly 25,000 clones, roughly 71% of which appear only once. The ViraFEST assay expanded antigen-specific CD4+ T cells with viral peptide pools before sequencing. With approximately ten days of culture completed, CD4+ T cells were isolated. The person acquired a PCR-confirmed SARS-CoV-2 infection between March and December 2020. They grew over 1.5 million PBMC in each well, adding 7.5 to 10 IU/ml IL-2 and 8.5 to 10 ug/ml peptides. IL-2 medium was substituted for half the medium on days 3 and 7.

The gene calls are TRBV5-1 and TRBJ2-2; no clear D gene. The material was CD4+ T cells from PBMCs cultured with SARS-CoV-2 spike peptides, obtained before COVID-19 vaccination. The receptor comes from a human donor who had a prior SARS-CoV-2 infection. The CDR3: CASSFRPSKGELFF. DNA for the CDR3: TGCGCCAGCAGCTTTAGGCCCTCCAAGGGGGAGCTGTTTTTT.